This T cell receptor beta chain emerged from a study of CD8 T cells in Susac syndrome. Germline-derived CDR1 and CDR2 are SGHAT and FQNNGV. The CDR3 covers 16 residues. The V and J ends lost 5 bases and 5 bases, in that order; junction bases with no gene match: 6. Random hexamers were used to reverse transcribe an amount of about 0.5 to 1 ug RNA. TCRdb re-derived calls from the immunoSEQ multiplex PCR reads in MiXCR, one entry per CDR3 protein. Of around 300,000 distinct CDR3 sequences listed, roughly 85% were seen once; the top ten hold roughly 0.21%. This sequence originates from a human donor with multiple sclerosis. V is TRBV11-2 and J is TRBJ2-1; 13 bases are shared with TRBD2. Sequenced input: CD8+ T cells from PBMCs. CDR3 protein: CASSPGLAGPNNEQFF. The CDR3, as DNA: TGTGCCAGCAGCCCGGGACTAGCGGGGCCCAACAATGAGCAGTTCTTC.